What follows are 20 T cell receptor beta chains derived from one specimen sequenced in a study of technical replicates of blood from a handful of donors. The assay was immunoSEQ multiplex PCR, and TCRdb's table has in-frame clones only and misses some. The table lists around 72,000 clones, 80% to 95% of them singletons, with 4.5% to 5% in the top ten. The sequenced sample was PBMCs. The receptors stem from a human donor in good health. Some clones in this sample may be carry-over from other donors' samples.

The rearrangement uses TRBV6-4 and TRBJ1-6, with 8 bases matching TRBD1. The CDR3 covers 15 residues. Germline CDR1 MRHNA, CDR2 SNTAGT. V was clipped by 3 bases and J by 7 bases; unmatched bases: 5. The CDR3 DNA reads as TGTGCCAGCAGTGAGTCAGGGGGCAGGAATTCACCCCTCCACTTT. It codes for CASSESGGRNSPLHF.

The V gene is TRBV19, the J gene TRBJ1-1; D gene ambiguous. The CDR3 loop spans 11 amino acids. V was shortened by 9 bases and J by 6 bases, with 11 bases between the two germline ends. The germline gives CDR1 LNHDA, CDR2 SQIVND (reference sequence). The CDR3 coding sequence is TGTGCCAGCTCTATGTATGCTGAAGCTTTCTTT. Amino acids: CASSMYAEAFF.

The genes are TRBV5-1 and TRBJ2-3, with D tentatively TRBD2 (7 bases). The CDR3 loop spans 16 amino acids. Germline V CDR1 and CDR2: SGHRS, YFSETQ. Trimming shortened V by 3 bases and J by 2 bases, and 16 bases separated the two germline ends. CDR3 coding DNA: TGCGCCAGCAGCTGGTGGGGGGGGCGTTTCACAGATACGCAGTATTTT. Translation gives CASSWWGGRFTDTQYF.

V and J are TRBV9 and TRBJ2-5, with 7 bases matching TRBD1. Unmatched junction bases numbered 3, after V lost 0 bases and J lost 1 base. This CDR3 spans 15 amino acids. Looked up from germline, CDR1 is SGDLS and CDR2 is YYNGEE. Here the CDR3 DNA reads TGTGCCAGCAGCGTAGGGGACAGACCCCAAGAGACCCAGTACTTC. It yields the protein CASSVGDRPQETQYF.

The chain carries TRBV15 and TRBJ2-3, with D maybe TRBD2 (5 bases). The CDR3 runs 14 residues. From germline, CDR1 is LNHNV and CDR2 YYDKDF (reference sequence). The V and J ends lost 0 bases and 4 bases respectively, with 8 bases between them. The chain's CDR3 is CATSRDGMADTQYF. The CDR3 DNA is TGTGCCACCAGCAGAGACGGGATGGCAGATACGCAGTATTTT.

The chain carries TRBV7-9 and TRBJ2-7; 7 nucleotides agree with TRBD2. This CDR3 region has 15 residues. Germline V CDR1 and CDR2: SEHNR, FQNEAQ (reference sequence). J gave up 2 bases and V 5 bases, and 9 bases lay outside the gene matches. The CDR3 reads CASSLAAGSTYEQYF. CDR3 sequence (DNA): TGTGCCAGCAGCCTGGCAGCGGGGAGTACCTACGAGCAGTACTTC.

The genes are TRBV18 and TRBJ2-7, with a tentative D call TRBD2 (6 bases). CDR1 is KGHSH and CDR2 is LQKENI in the germline V gene. The CDR3 runs to 16 residues. V was cut by 2 bases and J by 0 bases, with 14 bases left in between. As DNA, the CDR3 is TGTGCCAGCTCACCATATGGAGCGGGCAACTCCTACGAGCAGTACTTC. Translation: CASSPYGAGNSYEQYF.

The chain couples TRBV9 to TRBJ2-2; 12 nucleotides align to TRBD2. The CDR3 has 17 residues. Germline trimming cut 4 bases from V and 0 bases from J; bases unmatched to any gene: 4. Germline loops: CDR1 SGDLS, CDR2 YYNGEE. The CDR3 DNA reads as TGTGCCAGCAGCAGGACTAGCGGGACTACGAACACCGGGGAGCTGTTTTTT. Its translation is CASSRTSGTTNTGELFF.

The chain links TRBV19 to TRBJ2-7; D may be TRBD1 (5 bases). Germline V gene lookup returns CDR1 LNHDA and CDR2 SQIVND (reference sequence). This CDR3 comprises 15 residues. V shed 4 bases and J shed 4 bases, with 17 bases lying between them. In DNA form, the CDR3 reads TGTGCCAGTAGTAATACGGCAGGGCCTCAATACGAGCAGTACTTC. Translation: CASSNTAGPQYEQYF. Looking up the rest from reference TRBV19 and TRBJ2-7 gives the full variable domain: DGGITQSPKYLFRKEGQNVTLSCEQNLNHDAMYWYRQDPGQGLRLIYYSQIVNDFQKGDIAEGYSVSREKKESFPLTVTSAQKNPTAFYLCASSNTAGPQYEQYFGPGTRLTVT.

As to this clone: Because the CDR3's place on the DNA is in doubt, the DNA is left out and the CDR3 is given as listed by TCRdb. V and J are TRBV5-6 and TRBJ2-1; the table's D gene call, TRBD2, was not cross checked with the DNA. CDR1 is SGHDT, CDR2 YYEEEE, per germline. The CDR3 adds up to 17 amino acids, both ends counted. Here the CDR3 reads CASSFNFGSGAYNEQFF.

The chain carries TRBV4-3 and TRBJ2-7; no reliable D call. The length of the CDR3 is 14 residues. V was clipped by 4 bases and J by 3 bases, with 13 bases between them. Per the germline V gene, CDR1 is LGHNA and CDR2 is YSLEER. In DNA, the CDR3 is TGCGCCAGCAGCCCGAGCACCGGGTTCTACGAGCAGTACTTC. Translated: CASSPSTGFYEQYF.

This chain links TRBV2 with TRBJ1-1, with D perhaps TRBD1 (6 bases). The germline V gene has CDR1 SNHLY and CDR2 FYNNEI. CDR3 length: 15 amino acids. V lost 10 bases and J lost 1, with 19 bases in between. The CDR3 region has the DNA TGTGCCACCGATAAGGCAGGGGCCCCGAACACTGAAGCTTTCTTT. Translated: CATDKAGAPNTEAFF.

J is TRBJ2-7 and V is TRBV19, with 9 positions matching TRBD1. This CDR3 spans 14 amino acids. Germline CDR1 is LNHDA and CDR2 is SQIVND (reference sequence). V was clipped by 6 bases and J by 6 bases; unmatched bases: 9. The chain's CDR3 is CASSPTGQGIEQYF. DNA of the CDR3: TGTGCCAGTAGCCCAACGGGACAGGGAATCGAGCAGTACTTC.

This chain joins TRBV6-6 and TRBJ2-1, with TRBD2 matching 10 bases. The junction had 10 bases not matched to a gene; V was cut back by 7 bases and J by 7 bases. The CDR3 loop spans 15 amino acids. CDR1 is MNHNY, CDR2 SVGAGI, per germline (reference sequence). CDR3 sequence (DNA): TGTGCCAGCACCGGGGGTACTAGCGGGACTAATGAGCAGTTCTTC. Its translation: CASTGGTSGTNEQFF.

This chain connects TRBV14 to TRBJ1-1; D is undetermined. This CDR3 is built from 12 residues. V lost 0 bases and J lost 7, with 6 bases in between. The germline CDR1 and CDR2 sequences are SGHDN and FVKESK. The CDR3 here is CASSQDAGEAFF. The CDR3 coding sequence is TGTGCCAGCAGCCAAGATGCCGGTGAAGCTTTCTTT.

This rearrangement joins TRBV7-2 to TRBJ2-7; 8 positions agree with TRBD2. The CDR3 contains 15 residues. V gave up 1 base and J gave up 3 bases; unmatched junction bases: 5. Germline V gives CDR1 SGHTA, CDR2 FQGNSA. Written as DNA, the CDR3 is TGTGCCAGCAGCTTAGACGGTAGCGGGATCTACGAGCAGTACTTC. This codes for CASSLDGSGIYEQYF.

About this clone itself: Other DNA sequences in this sample translate to the same CDR3. J is TRBJ1-5 and V is TRBV2; D may be TRBD1 (6 bases). This CDR3 has 13 residues. CDR1 is SNHLY, CDR2 FYNNEI, per germline. The V end lost 4 bases, the J end lost 8 bases, and 12 bases lay between the germline ends. Here the CDR3 reads CASSGQAREPQHF. The CDR3, as DNA: TGTGCCAGCAGTGGACAGGCCCGAGAGCCCCAGCATTTT.

The chain uses TRBV2 and TRBJ2-7; 10 nucleotides align to TRBD1. The germline V gene has CDR1 SNHLY and CDR2 FYNNEI. The V gene end was trimmed by 4 bases and the J gene end by 6 bases; junction bases not matched to a gene: 6. The CDR3 has 14 residues. In DNA form, the CDR3 reads TGTGCCAGCAGTGGAGGGACAGGGGTCCGCGAGCAGTACTTC. Protein product: CASSGGTGVREQYF.

This clone is termed medium-sized. This chain connects TRBV19 to TRBJ2-1, with 8 positions matching TRBD2. This CDR3 has 17 amino acids. Germline-derived CDR1 and CDR2 are LNHDA and SQIVND (reference sequence). V lost 3 bases and J lost 5; bases outside the gene matches: 12. The CDR3 nucleotides are TGTGCCAGTAGTATGTGGGGGCCTACAGCGGGGGACAATGAGCAGTTCTTC. This sequence encodes CASSMWGPTAGDNEQFF.

CDR3 protein: CASSDLTRQETQYF. The DNA of the CDR3 is TGTGCCAGCAGTGACTTGACACGGCAAGAGACCCAGTACTTC. The gene calls are TRBV25-1 and TRBJ2-5; the D is unclear. The V gene's germline CDR1 is MGHDK and CDR2 SYGVNS. The CDR3 has 14 residues. Trimming left V 3 bases short and J 2 bases short, with 10 bases between.